The 27 T cell receptor beta chains in this list originate from one sample, sequenced in a study of kidney transplant recipient with SARS-CoV-2 infection. TCRdb passed the reads through MiXCR, listing each CDR3 protein once. In the table there are 250,000 or so distinct CDR3 sequences, 25% to 35% of which are singletons. Source: a blood sample, taken at baseline and around day 110 from a kidney transplant recipient. These receptors originate from a male patient aged 30 to 39 who had COVID-19 and was a kidney transplant recipient. Some T cells could come from the graft donor.

This clonotype has at least ten counts. CDR3 bases: TGTGCTTCGGGTCGCCCCACAGATACGCAGTATTTT. Translation gives CASGRPTDTQYF. J is TRBJ2-3 and V is TRBV14; D not resolved. Germline values: CDR1 SGHDN, CDR2 FVKESK. The CDR3 totals 12 residues.

As regards this clonotype: One base away lies a much larger clone, so this may be a sequencing read error. The chain carries TRBV29-1 and TRBJ2-7; possible D gene TRBD2, 6 bases. This CDR3 spans 14 amino acids. Trimming cost V 8 bases and J 3 bases, with 20 bases left between them. Germline lookup yields CDR1 SQVTM and CDR2 ANQGSEA. In nucleotides, the CDR3 is TGCAGCTTCCGGGGCGGGGAGACGGGCTACGAGCAGTACTTC. Residues: CSFRGGETGYEQYF.

Concerning this clonotype itself: A much larger clone lies one base from this, so it may be a read error. The chain employs TRBV6-5 and TRBJ1-2; unclear D gene. This CDR3 spans 17 amino acids. The germline gives CDR1 MNHEY, CDR2 SVGAGI. The CDR3 sequence: CAGSKNASMRKTYGYTF. CDR3 nucleotides: TGTGCCGGCAGTAAAAATGCCTCTATGCGAAAGACCTATGGCTACACCTTC.

This clonotype came up many times. The chain couples TRBV20-1 to TRBJ1-3; D unresolved. Germline-derived CDR1 and CDR2 are DFQATT and SNEGSKA (reference sequence). V gave up 7 bases and J gave up 3 bases, with 10 bases separating them. The CDR3 extends over 12 amino acids. The DNA for the CDR3 is TGCAGTGGGAGAGGGAATGGAAACACCATATATTTT. Encoded protein: CSGRGNGNTIYF.

This clonotype was counted at least ten times. J is TRBJ1-2 and V is TRBV3-1; D is uncertain. Germline CDR1 reads LGHDT; CDR2 reads YNNKEL (reference sequence). Deletions cut 4 bases from V and 4 bases from J, with 22 bases between. The CDR3 has 17 amino acids. As DNA, the CDR3 is TGTGCCAGCAGCCGGCTCACCACCCTTCGAAAGACCTATGGCTACACCTTC. Its protein product is CASSRLTTLRKTYGYTF.

Comments on this clonotype: It may be a read error: a sequence one base away is much more abundant. This rearrangement joins TRBV3-2 to TRBJ2-4; TRBD1 is the table's D call and was not checked against the DNA. The J call may be mistaken, given a closer DNA end match to TRBJ2-1. TRBV3-2 represents a pseudogene. The CDR3 length is 12 residues. The CDR3 DNA reads as TGTGCCAGCAGCCCCAGTGGGGGTAGTCAGTTCTTC. It specifies CASSPSGGSQFF.

In regard to this clonotype: With a much larger clone just one base away, this may be a read error. CDR3 DNA: TGTGCCAGCAGCCAAGGGACAGGGGAATCGTGGAACCATGGCTACACCTTC. Amino acids: CASSQGTGESWNHGYTF. The chain is built from TRBV16 and TRBJ1-2; TRBD1 matches at 10 bases. CDR3 length equals 17 residues. With 2 bases clipped from V and 6 bases from J, the junction kept 12 bases outside the gene matches. The germline V gene encodes CDR1 KGHSY and CDR2 FQNENV.

This clonotype has a count of ten or more. This rearrangement joins TRBV5-1 to TRBJ2-2; a weak D match, TRBD2 (5 bases). Trimming shortened V by 0 bases and J by 0 bases, and 12 bases separated the two germline ends. Germline CDR1 reads SGHRS; CDR2 reads YFSETQ. The CDR3 is made up of 17 amino acids. In DNA form, the CDR3 reads TGCGCCAGCAGCTTGGCCGGAGGACGCGCGAACACCGGGGAGCTGTTTTTT. It yields the protein CASSLAGGRANTGELFF.

This clonotype was seen repeatedly, ten times or more. The CDR3 region is CASSPKTVVRKTYGYTF. Here the CDR3 DNA reads TGTGCCAGCAGCCCAAAGACGGTCGTTAGAAAGACCTATGGCTACACCTTC. V usage is TRBV16 and J usage is TRBJ1-2; the D is unclear. CDR3 length: 17 residues. CDR1 is KGHSY, CDR2 FQNENV, per germline. Trimming stripped 4 bases from V and 4 bases from J, with 22 bases between.

This clonotype was seen many times. The chain couples TRBV18 to TRBJ2-7; 16 nucleotides align to TRBD2. Trimming removed 3 bases from V and 2 bases from J; junction bases left unmatched: 16. This CDR3 is built from 21 residues. The V gene's germline CDR1 is KGHSH and CDR2 LQKENI. CDR3 protein: CASSPGTSGRAPKGAPYEQYF. CDR3 DNA: TGTGCCAGCTCACCCGGGACTAGCGGGAGGGCGCCCAAAGGGGCCCCCTACGAGCAGTACTTC.

There are many counts of this clonotype. The V and J genes are TRBV28 and TRBJ1-2; the match to TRBD1 covers 7 bases. From germline, CDR1 is MDHEN and CDR2 SYDVKM. Losses at the gene ends were 2 bases for V and 2 bases for J; bases not matched to a gene: 14. The length of the CDR3 is 18 residues. The CDR3 here is CASSLQGGTQLPNYGYTF. In DNA form, the CDR3 reads TGTGCCAGCAGTTTACAGGGGGGGACCCAATTGCCAAACTATGGCTACACCTTC.

At least ten counts were recorded for this clonotype. The chain couples TRBV29-1 to TRBJ2-1, with D tentatively TRBD1 (6 bases). CDR3 length: 13 amino acids. The germline gives CDR1 SQVTM, CDR2 ANQGSEA. The V and J ends lost 6 bases and 9 bases respectively, with 18 bases between them. CDR3 residues: CSVPWGTSGEQFF. The DNA of the CDR3 is TGCAGCGTCCCCTGGGGGACATCGGGTGAGCAGTTCTTC.

Ten or more counts support this clonotype. The V gene is TRBV3-1, the J gene TRBJ2-2, with 7 bases aligning to TRBD1. Germline values: CDR1 LGHDT, CDR2 YNNKEL (reference sequence). The CDR3 spans 17 residues. J gave up 0 bases and V 4 bases, and 8 bases lay outside the gene matches. The CDR3 loop reads CASSLNRGNANTGELFF. Here the CDR3 DNA reads TGTGCCAGCAGCCTAAACAGGGGAAACGCGAACACCGGGGAGCTGTTTTTT.

For this clonotype: This clone may be a read error of a much larger clone one base away. The V and J genes are TRBV29-1 and TRBJ2-4; D uncertain. Germline V CDR1 and CDR2: SQVTM, ANQGSEA. The ends were cut back, 4 bases at V and 6 bases at J, with 7 bases in the middle. The CDR3 loop spans 11 amino acids. The CDR3 sequence is CSVVLTNIQYF. The CDR3 DNA reads as TGCAGCGTTGTACTGACAAACATTCAGTACTTC.

Concerning this clonotype: This may be a read error: a much more frequent sequence differs by one nucleotide. The chain uses TRBV30 and TRBJ2-7; 7 positions agree with TRBD2. This CDR3 contains 15 residues. CDR1 and CDR2 from the germline V gene are GTSNPN and SVGIG (reference sequence). This CDR3 reads CAWTPKGLAGNEPYF. CDR3 nucleotide sequence: TGTGCCTGGACTCCCAAGGGGTTAGCGGGTAACGAGCCGTACTTC.

Only one count was recorded for this clonotype. Relative to the germline gene, one junction end is altered; a read error may explain this. The chain joins TRBV20-1 to TRBJ2-3; 9 bases align to TRBD2. The CDR3 is 16 amino acids. Germline V gene data show CDR1 as DFQATT and CDR2 as SNEGSKA (reference sequence). The CDR3 DNA sequence: TGCGGTGCTAGAGATCTGTGGACTAGCGTATCAGATACGCAGTATTTT. The encoded protein is CGARDLWTSVSDTQYF.

This clonotype was found many times. The gene calls are TRBV3-1 and TRBJ2-5; unclear D gene. The CDR3 has 17 residues. Germline V CDR1 and CDR2: LGHDT, YNNKEL (reference sequence). V shed 5 bases and J shed 5 bases, with 24 bases lying between them. The CDR3, as DNA: TGTGCCAGCAGCGGTGACTTTCCCATTTCTTTCTCTGAGACCCAGTACTTC. Its protein is CASSGDFPISFSETQYF.

The rearrangement links TRBV5-1 to TRBJ1-2; D is undetermined. The CDR3 loop spans 16 amino acids. The germline V gene has CDR1 SGHRS and CDR2 YFSETQ. Trimming shortened V by 7 bases and J by 4 bases, and 23 bases separated the two germline ends. The DNA of the CDR3 is TGCGCCAGCTCATATCAATCGGTTCGAAAGACCTATGGCTACACCTTC. This sequence encodes CASSYQSVRKTYGYTF.

This clonotype was seen ten or more times. J is TRBJ2-7 and V is TRBV15; D gene ambiguous. The CDR3 totals 13 residues. V lost 0 bases, J lost 6 bases, and 9 bases lay in between. The V gene's germline CDR1 is LNHNV and CDR2 YYDKDF (reference sequence). The chain's CDR3 is CATSRDSGSEQYF. The DNA for the CDR3 is TGTGCCACCAGCAGAGATTCAGGATCCGAGCAGTACTTC.

Notes on this clonotype: A much larger clone differs by one base, so this may be a read error. The V gene is TRBV7-2, the J gene TRBJ1-4; 8 bases are shared with TRBD1. The CDR3 is 17 amino acids. CDR1 is SGHTA, CDR2 FQGNSA, per germline. CDR3 loop: CASSLVPPGGGNEKPFF. The CDR3, as DNA: TGTGCCAGCAGCTTAGTTCCCCCAGGGGGCGGAAATGAAAAACCGTTTTTT.

This clonotype appeared once. Since a much larger clone is just one base distant, this may be a read error. The chain is built from TRBV28 and TRBJ1-1; D not certain. Germline values: CDR1 MDHEN, CDR2 SYDVKM. The CDR3 runs 13 residues. The germline V and J ends were trimmed by 11 bases and 6 bases, with 19 bases remaining between them. The CDR3 sequence is CAGGKPTVPEAFF. As DNA, the CDR3 is TGTGCCGGCGGAAAACCGACGGTCCCTGAAGCTTTCTTT.

This clonotype was picked up one time. Given a much more abundant clone one base away, this may be a read error. The chain links TRBV15 to TRBJ2-1; 7 bases agree with TRBD1. Germline assignment: CDR1 LNHNV and CDR2 YYDKDF (reference sequence). The CDR3 is made up of 13 amino acids. V lost 5 bases to trimming and J lost 13 bases; unmatched junction nucleotides: 11. This CDR3 reads CATSYRGRIDQFF. The CDR3 region has the DNA TGTGCCACCAGCTACAGGGGTCGGATTGATCAGTTCTTC.

There are many counts of this clonotype. The chain has TRBV30 and TRBJ1-2; unclear D gene. The germline V gene encodes CDR1 GTSNPN and CDR2 SVGIG (reference sequence). The CDR3 has 16 amino acids. The V and J ends lost 5 bases and 4 bases respectively, with 23 bases between them. This chain's CDR3 is CAWADARYRKTYGYTF. The DNA of the CDR3 is TGTGCCTGGGCAGACGCGCGTTATAGAAAGACCTATGGCTACACCTTC.

To note about this clonotype: This clone may be a read error of a much larger clone one base away. This rearrangement joins TRBV6-8 to TRBJ2-3; no clear D. The CDR3 totals 13 residues. CDR1 is MNHGY, CDR2 SAAAGT, per germline. V lost 6 bases, J lost 4 bases, and 11 bases lay in between. The CDR3 sequence is CASRPLGADTQYF. Here the CDR3 DNA reads TGTGCCAGCAGACCCCTCGGCGCAGATACGCAGTATTTT.

This clonotype was detected only once. A much larger clone lies one base from this, so it may be a read error. The chain uses TRBV11-1 and TRBJ2-7; 7 bases agree with TRBD1. Germline CDR1 and CDR2: SGHAT and FQDESV (reference sequence). There are 14 residues in the CDR3. The CDR3 loop is CASSLGQGIYEQHF. The CDR3 bases are TGTGCCAGCAGCTTAGGACAGGGTATCTACGAGCAGCACTTC.

This clonotype has more than one count but fewer than ten. This chain uses TRBV10-3 with TRBJ2-1; D is possibly TRBD1 or TRBD2 (7 bases each). From germline, CDR1 is ENHRY and CDR2 SYGVKD. V was shortened by 6 bases and J by 6 bases, with 24 bases between the two germline ends. The CDR3 totals 17 residues. The CDR3 loop reads CAIRSTGAGTTPNEQFF. The CDR3 region has the DNA TGTGCCATCAGGTCAACAGGGGCCGGGACTACCCCCAATGAGCAGTTCTTC.

On this clonotype: This may be a read error: a much more frequent sequence differs by one nucleotide. The gene calls are TRBV5-5 and TRBJ1-2, with D uncertain. The CDR3 is 16 residues long. CDR1 and CDR2 from the germline V gene are SGHKS and YYEKEE (reference sequence). V lost 7 bases to trimming and J lost 4 bases, with 23 bases between them. In nucleotides, the CDR3 is TGTGCCAGCCTCAAGCTTGTCTCGCGAATGACCTATGGCTACACCTTC. Encoded protein: CASLKLVSRMTYGYTF.